The sequence of this T cell receptor (beta chain) was determined in a study of radiotherapy plus CTLA-4 blockade in lung cancer. Looking at the study overall: Among enrolled patients, approximately 18% responded and 25% to 35% achieved disease control. Overall study results and limits: It was early blood T cell clone dynamics, with interferon-beta, that reportedly best predicted response. Tumor-derived TCR clones expanded in blood after radiotherapy plus ipilimumab.

Germline CDR1 is LGHNA and CDR2 is YSLEER. The CDR3 consists of 18 residues. The V gene lost 0 bases and the J gene lost 0 bases, with 16 bases spanning the gap. Method: immunoSEQ multiplex PCR; TCRdb's copy keeps in-frame clones and lacks some. The sample has some 51,000 clones; approximately 80% are singletons. Lung cancer patients with chemo-refractory metastatic non-small-cell disease were given focal radiation plus CTLA-4 blockade with ipilimumab. This clone was counted between two and nine times. Antigen unknown. The V call is TRBV4-3, the J call TRBJ2-3; D might be TRBD2 (5 bases). This receptor was obtained from a human donor with non-small cell lung cancer whose response to radiotherapy plus ipilimumab could not be evaluated. The sample was peripheral blood, taken from a patient treated with radiotherapy plus ipilimumab. The CDR3 region is CASSQDSPIASSTDTQYF. The CDR3 DNA reads as TGCGCCAGCAGCCAAGATAGTCCCATAGCGTCTAGCACAGATACGCAGTATTTT.